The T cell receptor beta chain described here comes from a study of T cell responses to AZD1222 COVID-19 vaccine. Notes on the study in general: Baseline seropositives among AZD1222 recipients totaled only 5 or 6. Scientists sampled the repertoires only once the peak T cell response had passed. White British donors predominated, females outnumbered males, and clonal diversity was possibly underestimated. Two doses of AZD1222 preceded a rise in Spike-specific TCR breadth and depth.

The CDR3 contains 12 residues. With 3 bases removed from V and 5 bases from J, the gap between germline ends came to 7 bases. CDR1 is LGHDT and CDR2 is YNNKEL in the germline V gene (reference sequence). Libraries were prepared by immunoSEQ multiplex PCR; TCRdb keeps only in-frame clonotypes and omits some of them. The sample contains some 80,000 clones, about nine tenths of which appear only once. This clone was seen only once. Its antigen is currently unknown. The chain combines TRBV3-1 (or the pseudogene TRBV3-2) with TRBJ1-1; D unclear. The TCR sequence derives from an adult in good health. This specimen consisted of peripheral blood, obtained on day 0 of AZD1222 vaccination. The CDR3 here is CASSHPRTEAFF. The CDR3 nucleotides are TGTGCCAGCAGCCATCCCCGGACTGAAGCTTTCTTT.